Detailed here is one T cell receptor beta chain. Its antigen remains unidentified. This same CDR3 is encoded by further DNA sequences in the sample. This sample was taken from a study of T cells in localized non-small cell lung cancer. Study-wide results and limits: Higher T cell density in the blood was associated with longer overall survival, whereas higher adjacent-lung clonality associated with shorter survival. A single tumor region was sequenced, leaving heterogeneity possible. Of the tissues analyzed, uninvolved adjacent lung showed maximal T cell clonality, greater than tumor. When the top 100 tumor clones were examined, a median around 61 of them also appeared in the adjacent lung, which was paired and uninvolved.

Measured with immunoSEQ multiplex PCR; TCRdb has only the in-frame clones, and not every one. This sample yields about 77,000 clones, of which about 88% are seen a single time; around 20% belongs to the top ten. This receptor was identified in a woman between 40 and 69 years old with stage I squamous cell lung carcinoma. Sample: peripheral blood, taken before any cancer treatment.

CDR3 nucleotide sequence: TGTGCCAGCAGCCAAGCGACATTTCCCTACGAGCAGTACTTC. Amino acid sequence: CASSQATFPYEQYF. The chain employs TRBV14 and TRBJ2-7; D gene uncertain. The V and J ends lost 1 base and 2 bases respectively, with 9 bases between them. The CDR3 sequence is 14 residues long. Germline lookup yields CDR1 SGHDN and CDR2 FVKESK. The variable domain in full, with the rest retrieved from reference TRBV14 and TRBJ2-7, is EAGVTQFPSHSVIEKGQTVTLRCDPISGHDNLYWYRRVMGKEIKFLLHFVKESKQDESGMPNNRFLAERTGGTYSTLKVQPAELEDSGVYFCASSQATFPYEQYFGPGTRLTVT.